This T cell receptor (beta chain) emerged from a study of T cell responses to AZD1222 COVID-19 vaccine. Study-level points and caveats: Spike-wide coverage was observed for vaccine-associated CD4 TCRs, with dominant responses at 160-218 and 743-854. Only five or six individuals given AZD1222 were seropositive at baseline. It was only after the peak T cell response that any repertoires were sampled. Clonal diversity was possibly underestimated; the donors were predominantly white British and more often female.

Data came from immunoSEQ multiplex PCR; TCRdb stores just in-frame clones and leaves some out. There are approximately 150,000 clones in the sample; more than 85% occur only once, and 1% to 1.5% lies in the top ten. Worth noting for this clone: The antigen is undetermined.

V was trimmed by 5 bases and J by 2 bases, leaving 10 bases between them. This CDR3 is 13 amino acids long. Germline loops: CDR1 SGHAT, CDR2 FQDESV (reference sequence). The gene calls are TRBV11-1 and TRBJ2-7; D might be TRBD1 (6 bases). The clonotype was recovered from an adult who received the AZD1222 COVID-19 vaccine. Sequenced here: peripheral blood, sampled 28 days after the second AZD1222 dose. CDR3 DNA: TGTGCCAGCAGCCCAGGGGTGGCCTACGAGCAGTACTTC. This encodes CASSPGVAYEQYF.